This T cell receptor beta chain came from a study of T cell changes during pregnancy in multiple sclerosis. The protocol was immunoSEQ multiplex PCR, while the TCRdb copy is restricted to in-frame clones and leaves out a portion. This sample has approximately 31,000 clones; more than 90% occur once, and the top ten carry less than 0.45%. The source of this sequence is a female donor in good health, enrolled as a control in a pregnancy study. The source material was CD4+ T cells from peripheral blood mononuclear cells, sampled in the second trimester of pregnancy.

The CDR3 is CASSPFGLADGELFF. The CDR3, as DNA: TGTGCCAGCAGCCCCTTCGGGCTAGCCGACGGGGAGCTGTTTTTT. The genes are TRBV7-9 and TRBJ2-2; D might be TRBD2 (5 bases). V dropped 5 bases and J dropped 7 bases, with 17 bases sitting between them. Germline CDR1 is SEHNR and CDR2 is FQNEAQ (reference sequence). CDR3 length equals 15 residues.